The 10 T cell receptor beta chains below were found in one sample sequenced in a study of shared clonotypes between healthy human individuals. Produced via immunoSEQ multiplex PCR; TCRdb's table is partial and in-frame only. Counted here are more than 550,000 clones, roughly two thirds occurring once; the ten biggest clones make up about 1.7%. Source material: memory CD4+ T cells sorted from blood. Subset indicated: CD45RA-negative fraction. These TCRs come from a woman aged 30 to 39 in good health.

V is TRBV16 and J is TRBJ2-1; D unresolved. With 4 bases removed from V and 2 bases from J, the gap between germline ends came to 9 bases. Per germline, CDR1 KGHSY and CDR2 FQNENV. The CDR3 has 14 amino acids. CDR3: CASSPVPTYNEQFF. The CDR3 bases are TGTGCCAGCAGCCCAGTCCCAACCTACAATGAGCAGTTCTTC.

V is TRBV19 and J is TRBJ2-5, with 8 bases matching TRBD1. V lost 5 bases to trimming and J lost 2 bases; unmatched junction nucleotides: 13. Germline CDR1 LNHDA, CDR2 SQIVND (reference sequence). The CDR3 contains 17 residues. The CDR3 protein is CASSGRRQGSLQETQYF. Written as DNA, the CDR3 is TGTGCCAGTAGTGGCCGGAGACAGGGGTCCTTACAAGAGACCCAGTACTTC.

This sequence joins TRBV10-2 and TRBJ2-2; D might be TRBD1 (5 bases). The CDR3 loop spans 15 amino acids. Germline V lookup: CDR1 WSHSY, CDR2 SAAADI. V shed 2 bases and J shed 0 bases, with 7 bases lying between them. The CDR3 sequence: CASSEGAANTGELFF. DNA for the CDR3: TGCGCCAGCAGTGAGGGGGCCGCGAACACCGGGGAGCTGTTTTTT.

The rearrangement links TRBV6-1 to TRBJ2-1; no clear D gene. Germline V lookup: CDR1 MNHNS, CDR2 SASEGT. The CDR3 length is 13 residues. The germline V and J ends were trimmed by 7 bases and 5 bases, with 12 bases remaining between them. The CDR3 coding sequence is TGTGCCAGCAAGAGTCCCCACGACAATGAGCAGTTCTTC. Translation: CASKSPHDNEQFF.

The genes are TRBV28 and TRBJ1-5; D gene ambiguous. CDR3 length: 14 residues. V gave up 5 bases and J gave up 7 bases, with 15 bases separating them. Germline values: CDR1 MDHEN, CDR2 SYDVKM. CDR3 region: CASSPFGAAQPQHF. The DNA for the CDR3 is TGTGCCAGCAGTCCTTTCGGTGCGGCGCAGCCCCAGCATTTT. Full variable domain (remainder filled in from reference TRBV28 and TRBJ1-5): DVKVTQSSRYLVKRTGEKVFLECVQDMDHENMFWYRQDPGLGLRLIYFSYDVKMKEKGDIPEGYSVSREKKERFSLILESASTNQTSMYLCASSPFGAAQPQHFGDGTRLSIL.

This clone was seen repeatedly, ten times or more. This chain joins TRBV4-2 and TRBJ1-2; D is possibly TRBD1 (5 bases). The germline CDR1 and CDR2 sequences are LGHNA and YNFKEQ. Trimming left V 1 base short and J 4 bases short, with 10 bases between. CDR3 length: 14 residues. The CDR3 DNA sequence: TGTGCCAGCAGCCAAGCTCACACAGGCTATGGCTACACCTTC. Protein product: CASSQAHTGYGYTF.

The CDR3 sequence: CASSLVFVWGVYEQYF. In DNA, the CDR3 is TGTGCCAGCAGCTTGGTTTTTGTGTGGGGAGTGTACGAGCAGTACTTC. The chain combines TRBV5-8 with TRBJ2-7; TRBD2 might be the D (5 bases). Germline V gene sequence: CDR1 SGHTS, CDR2 YDEGEE. The V end was cut by 0 bases, the J end by 4 bases, with 17 bases between. The CDR3 contains 16 residues.

The rearrangement uses TRBV5-1 and TRBJ2-3, with D tentatively TRBD2 (5 bases). Per germline, CDR1 SGHRS and CDR2 YFSETQ. This CDR3 is 15 amino acids long. V was pared by 0 bases and J by 5 bases, with 13 bases between. This chain's CDR3 is CASSLGASGIDTQYF. CDR3 sequence (DNA): TGCGCCAGCAGCTTGGGTGCCTCGGGAATAGATACGCAGTATTTT.

The gene calls are TRBV11-2 and TRBJ2-7, with 13 bases matching TRBD2. From germline, CDR1 is SGHAT and CDR2 FQNNGV. This CDR3 spans 14 amino acids. The ends lost 5 bases at V and 7 bases at J; junction bases unmatched: 5. The CDR3 spells CASSQGTSGKEQYF. For the CDR3, the DNA is TGTGCCAGCAGCCAAGGGACTAGCGGGAAAGAGCAGTACTTC. The whole variable domain, remainder taken from reference TRBV11-2 and TRBJ2-7, is EAGVAQSPRYKIIEKRQSVAFWCNPISGHATLYWYQQILGQGPKLLIQFQNNGVVDDSQLPKDRFSAERLKGVDSTLKIQPAKLEDSAVYLCASSQGTSGKEQYFGPGTRLTVT.

The V and J genes are TRBV5-1 and TRBJ2-1, with 11 bases lining up with TRBD2. This CDR3 has 17 amino acids. CDR1 and CDR2 from the germline V gene are SGHRS and YFSETQ. V lost 6 bases to trimming and J lost 9 bases; unmatched junction nucleotides: 17. CDR3 residues: CASTPGSGTSGLAEQFF. The CDR3 DNA reads as TGCGCCAGCACACCCGGATCCGGGACTAGCGGCTTGGCTGAGCAGTTCTTC.